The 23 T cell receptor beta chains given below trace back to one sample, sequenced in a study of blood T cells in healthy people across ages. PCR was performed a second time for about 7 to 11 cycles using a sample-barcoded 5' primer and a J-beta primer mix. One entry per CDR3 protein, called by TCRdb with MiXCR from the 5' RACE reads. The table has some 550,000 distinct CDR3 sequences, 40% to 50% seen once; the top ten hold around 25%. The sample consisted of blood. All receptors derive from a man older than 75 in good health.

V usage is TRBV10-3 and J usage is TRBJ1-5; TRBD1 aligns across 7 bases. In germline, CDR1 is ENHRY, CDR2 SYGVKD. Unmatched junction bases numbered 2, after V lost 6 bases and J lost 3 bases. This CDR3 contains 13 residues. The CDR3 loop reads CAIRGQINQPQHF. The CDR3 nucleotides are TGTGCCATCAGGGGACAGATCAATCAGCCCCAGCATTTT.

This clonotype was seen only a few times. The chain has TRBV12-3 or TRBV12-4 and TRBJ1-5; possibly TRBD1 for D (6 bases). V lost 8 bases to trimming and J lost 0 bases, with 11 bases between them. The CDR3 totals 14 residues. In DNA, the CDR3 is TGTGCCAGCCAGGACAGTTATAGCAATCAGCCCCAGCATTTT. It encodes CASQDSYSNQPQHF.

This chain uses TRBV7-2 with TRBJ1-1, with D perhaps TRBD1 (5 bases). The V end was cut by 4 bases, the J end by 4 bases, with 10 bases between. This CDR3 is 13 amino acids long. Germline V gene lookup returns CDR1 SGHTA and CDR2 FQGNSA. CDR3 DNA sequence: TGTGCCAGCAGCTCCAGGGACGGCACTGAAGCTTTCTTT. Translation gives CASSSRDGTEAFF. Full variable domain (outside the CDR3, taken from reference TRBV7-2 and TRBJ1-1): GAGVSQSPSNKVTEKGKDVELRCDPISGHTALYWYRQSLGQGLEFLIYFQGNSAPDKSGLPSDRFSAERTGGSVSTLTIQRTQQEDSAVYLCASSSRDGTEAFFGQGTRLTVV.

The CDR3 region has the DNA TGCGCCAGCAGCCAAGATAGGATAGGGGGCCGGGACACCATATATTTT. It encodes CASSQDRIGGRDTIYF. The genes are TRBV4-3 and TRBJ1-3, with 7 bases identical to TRBD1. The CDR3 has 16 amino acids. Per the germline V gene, CDR1 is LGHNA and CDR2 is YSLEER. After removal of 0 bases from V and 8 bases from J, the junction contained 10 bases not matched to a gene.

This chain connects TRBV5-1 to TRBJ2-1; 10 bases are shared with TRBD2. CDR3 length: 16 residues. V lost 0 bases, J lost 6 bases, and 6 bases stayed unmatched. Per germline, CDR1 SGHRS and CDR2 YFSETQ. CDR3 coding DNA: TGCGCCAGCAGCTTGGCTGGGCTAGCGGGGGTCAATGAGCAGTTCTTC. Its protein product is CASSLAGLAGVNEQFF.

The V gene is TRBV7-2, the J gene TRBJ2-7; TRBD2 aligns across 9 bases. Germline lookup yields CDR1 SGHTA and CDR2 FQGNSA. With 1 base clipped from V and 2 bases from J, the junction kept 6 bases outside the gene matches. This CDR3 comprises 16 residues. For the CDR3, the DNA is TGTGCCAGCAGCTTAGAAGGGGGCGGGAGGGCCTACGAGCAGTACTTC. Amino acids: CASSLEGGGRAYEQYF.

The CDR3 DNA sequence: TGCAGTGCTAGTTCGAGCGGGTCGTCCTTAGCCAAAAACATTCAGTACTTC. Protein sequence: CSASSSGSSLAKNIQYF. The chain employs TRBV20-1 and TRBJ2-4; D possibly corresponds to TRBD2 (6 bases). Trimming pared 3 bases from V and 0 bases from J, leaving 18 bases between. The CDR3 spans 17 residues. CDR1 is DFQATT and CDR2 is SNEGSKA in the germline V gene (reference sequence).

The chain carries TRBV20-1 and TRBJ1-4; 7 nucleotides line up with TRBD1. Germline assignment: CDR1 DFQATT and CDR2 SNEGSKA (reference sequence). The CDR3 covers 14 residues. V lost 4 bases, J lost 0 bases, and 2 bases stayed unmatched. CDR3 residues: CSATTGATNEKLFF. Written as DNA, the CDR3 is TGCAGTGCTACCACAGGGGCAACTAATGAAAAACTGTTTTTT.

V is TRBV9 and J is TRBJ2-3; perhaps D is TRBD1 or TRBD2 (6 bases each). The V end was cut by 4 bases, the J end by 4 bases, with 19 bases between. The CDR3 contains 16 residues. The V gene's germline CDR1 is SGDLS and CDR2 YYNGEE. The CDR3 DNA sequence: TGTGCCAGCAGCCCAAGAGGGGGTGGGGAGGCAGATACGCAGTATTTT. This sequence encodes CASSPRGGGEADTQYF.

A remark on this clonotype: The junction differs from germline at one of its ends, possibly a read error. The CDR3 region has the DNA TGTGCCAGCAGCCCCCCTGGGGGGAGGGCGTCAAATACGCAGTGTTTT. Translated: CASSPPGGRASNTQCF. V is TRBV7-2 and J is TRBJ2-3, with 7 nucleotides matching TRBD2. The CDR3 loop spans 16 amino acids. Germline CDR1 and CDR2: SGHTA and FQGNSA.

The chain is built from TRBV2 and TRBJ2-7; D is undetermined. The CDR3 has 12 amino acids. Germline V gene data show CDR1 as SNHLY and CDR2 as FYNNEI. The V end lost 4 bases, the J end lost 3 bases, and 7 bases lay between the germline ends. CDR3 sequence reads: CASSGHDYEQYF. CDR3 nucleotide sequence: TGTGCCAGCAGTGGGCATGACTACGAGCAGTACTTC.

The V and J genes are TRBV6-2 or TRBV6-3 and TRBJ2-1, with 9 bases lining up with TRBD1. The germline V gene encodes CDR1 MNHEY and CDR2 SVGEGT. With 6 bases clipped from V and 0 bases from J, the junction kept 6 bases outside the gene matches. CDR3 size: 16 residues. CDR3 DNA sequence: TGTGCCAGCAGCCGGACAGGGGCCACCTCCTACAATGAGCAGTTCTTC. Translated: CASSRTGATSYNEQFF.

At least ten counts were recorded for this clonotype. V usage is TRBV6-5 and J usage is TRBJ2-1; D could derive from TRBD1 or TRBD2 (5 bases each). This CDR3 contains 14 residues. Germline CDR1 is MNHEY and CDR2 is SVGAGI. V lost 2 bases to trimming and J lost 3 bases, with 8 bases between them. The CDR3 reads CASSYGTNYNEQFF. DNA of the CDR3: TGTGCCAGCAGTTACGGGACGAACTACAATGAGCAGTTCTTC.

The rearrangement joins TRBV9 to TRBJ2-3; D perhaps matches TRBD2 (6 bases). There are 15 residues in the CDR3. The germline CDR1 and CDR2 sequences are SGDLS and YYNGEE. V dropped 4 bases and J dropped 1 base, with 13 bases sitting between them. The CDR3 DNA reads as TGTGCCAGCAGCCCTATAGAGCGGGGCACAGATACGCAGTATTTT. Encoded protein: CASSPIERGTDTQYF.

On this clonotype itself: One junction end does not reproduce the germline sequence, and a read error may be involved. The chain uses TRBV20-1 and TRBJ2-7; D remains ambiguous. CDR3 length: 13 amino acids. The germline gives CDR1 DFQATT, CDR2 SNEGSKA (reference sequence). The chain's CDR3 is CSASYPNGYERYF. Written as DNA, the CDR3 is TGCAGTGCTAGCTATCCTAATGGGTACGAGCGGTACTTC.

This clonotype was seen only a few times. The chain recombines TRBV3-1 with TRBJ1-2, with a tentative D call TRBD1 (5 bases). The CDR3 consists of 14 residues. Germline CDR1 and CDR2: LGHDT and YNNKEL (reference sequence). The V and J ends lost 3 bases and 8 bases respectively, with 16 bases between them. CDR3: CASSQTESLNGYTF. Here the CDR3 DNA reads TGTGCCAGCAGCCAGACAGAGAGTCTGAACGGCTACACCTTC. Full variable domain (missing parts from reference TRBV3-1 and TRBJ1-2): DTAVSQTPKYLVTQMGNDKSIKCEQNLGHDTMYWYKQDSKKFLKIMFSYNNKELIINETVPNRFSPKSPDKAHLNLHINSLELGDSAVYFCASSQTESLNGYTFGSGTRLTVV.

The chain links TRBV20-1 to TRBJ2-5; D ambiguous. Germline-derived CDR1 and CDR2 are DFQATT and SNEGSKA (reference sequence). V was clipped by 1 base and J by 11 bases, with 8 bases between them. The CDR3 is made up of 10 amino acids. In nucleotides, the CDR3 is TGCAGTGCTAGAGTCGAAGGACAGTACTTC. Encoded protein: CSARVEGQYF.

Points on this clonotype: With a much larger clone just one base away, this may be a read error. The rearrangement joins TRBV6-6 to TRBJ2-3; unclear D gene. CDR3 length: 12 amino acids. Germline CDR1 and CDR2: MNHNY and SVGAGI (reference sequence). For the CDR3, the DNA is TGTGTCAGCAGTAGTGGATCAGATACGCAGTATTTT. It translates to CVSSSGSDTQYF.

CDR3 amino acids: CASSQEGSYYGYTF. The CDR3 DNA is TGCGCCAGCAGCCAAGAGGGGAGCTACTATGGCTACACCTTC. The chain has TRBV4-3 and TRBJ1-2; D is uncertain. This CDR3 comprises 14 residues. Trimming removed 0 bases from V and 3 bases from J, with 8 bases in between. Germline values: CDR1 LGHNA, CDR2 YSLEER.

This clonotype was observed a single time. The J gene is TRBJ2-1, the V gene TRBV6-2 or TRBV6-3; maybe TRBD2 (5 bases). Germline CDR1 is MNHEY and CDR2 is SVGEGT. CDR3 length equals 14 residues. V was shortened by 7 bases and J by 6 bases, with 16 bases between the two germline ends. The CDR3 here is CASTRRPLGNEQFF. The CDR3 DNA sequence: TGTGCCAGCACCAGGAGGCCCCTCGGCAATGAGCAGTTCTTC.

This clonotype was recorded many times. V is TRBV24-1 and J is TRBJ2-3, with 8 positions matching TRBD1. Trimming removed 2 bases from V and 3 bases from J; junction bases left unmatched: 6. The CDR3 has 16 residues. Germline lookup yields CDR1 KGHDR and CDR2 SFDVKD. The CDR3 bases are TGTGCCACCAGTGATTCGAGAGACAGGGGAACAGATACGCAGTATTTT. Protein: CATSDSRDRGTDTQYF.

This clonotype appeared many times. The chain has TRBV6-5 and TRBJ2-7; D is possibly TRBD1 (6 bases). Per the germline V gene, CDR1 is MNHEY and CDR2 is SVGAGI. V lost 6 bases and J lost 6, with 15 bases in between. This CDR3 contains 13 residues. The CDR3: CASSTPGQTEQYF. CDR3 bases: TGTGCCAGCAGCACTCCTGGACAGACCGAGCAGTACTTC.

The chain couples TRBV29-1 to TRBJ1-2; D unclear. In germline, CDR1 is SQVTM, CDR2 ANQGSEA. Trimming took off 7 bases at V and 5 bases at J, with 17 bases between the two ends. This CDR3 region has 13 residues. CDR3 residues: CSANGGPAYGYTF. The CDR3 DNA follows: TGCAGCGCTAACGGTGGTCCCGCTTATGGCTACACCTTC. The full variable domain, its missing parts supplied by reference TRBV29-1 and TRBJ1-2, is SAVISQKPSRDICQRGTSLTIQCQVDSQVTMMFWYRQQPGQSLTLIATANQGSEATYESGFVIDKFPISRPNLTFSTLTVSNMSPEDSSIYLCSANGGPAYGYTFGSGTRLTVV.